This T cell receptor (beta chain) was recorded in a study of molecular identifiers for immune sequencing clone quantification. Study-wide background: For replicates, RNA isolated from roughly 20,000 or 100,000 naive CD8 cells was divided into five portions, of which four were sequenced. Findings of the study overall: Effector cells kept over 98% of their molecules in clones above 20 RNA copies, while naive cells kept under 1% there.

CDR3 size: 13 residues. The V and J ends lost 5 bases and 4 bases, in that order; junction bases with no gene match: 6. CDR1 SQVTM and CDR2 ANQGSEA come from the germline V gene. TCRdb redid the calling of the PCR reads with MiXCR, one entry per CDR3 protein. The sample lists over 70,000 distinct CDR3 sequences, approximately 23% occurring once. Construction of naive CD8 libraries employed about 17,000 to 1,100,000 sorted cells together with 10%, 30% or 50% RNA. With respect to this clonotype: Its target is unknown.

The source is a human donor in good health. Some libraries in this study had Jurkat cell RNA spiked in. This chain joins TRBV29-1 and TRBJ2-7; 9 bases line up with TRBD1. Sequenced: naive CD8+ T cells from blood, with Jurkat cell RNA spiked in. Specified subset: FACS-sorted CD8+CD4-CCR7+CD45RA+ naive T cells. The CDR3 loop reads CSVQGQGIYEQYF. The CDR3 bases are TGCAGCGTTCAGGGACAGGGCATTTACGAGCAGTACTTC.